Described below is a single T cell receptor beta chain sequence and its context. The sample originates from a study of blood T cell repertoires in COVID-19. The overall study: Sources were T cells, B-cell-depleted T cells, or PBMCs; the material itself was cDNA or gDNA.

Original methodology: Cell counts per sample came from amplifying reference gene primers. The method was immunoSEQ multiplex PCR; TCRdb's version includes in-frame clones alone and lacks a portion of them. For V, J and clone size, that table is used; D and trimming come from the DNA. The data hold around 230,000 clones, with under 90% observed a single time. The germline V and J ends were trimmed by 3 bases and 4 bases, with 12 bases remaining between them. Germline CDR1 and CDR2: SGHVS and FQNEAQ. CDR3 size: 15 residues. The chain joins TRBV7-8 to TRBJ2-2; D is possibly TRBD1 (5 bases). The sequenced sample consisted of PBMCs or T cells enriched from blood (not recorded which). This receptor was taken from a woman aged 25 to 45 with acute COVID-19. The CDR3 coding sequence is TGTGCCAGCAGCTTGGGCGTGACAGTCACCGGGGAGCTGTTTTTT. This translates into CASSLGVTVTGELFF.